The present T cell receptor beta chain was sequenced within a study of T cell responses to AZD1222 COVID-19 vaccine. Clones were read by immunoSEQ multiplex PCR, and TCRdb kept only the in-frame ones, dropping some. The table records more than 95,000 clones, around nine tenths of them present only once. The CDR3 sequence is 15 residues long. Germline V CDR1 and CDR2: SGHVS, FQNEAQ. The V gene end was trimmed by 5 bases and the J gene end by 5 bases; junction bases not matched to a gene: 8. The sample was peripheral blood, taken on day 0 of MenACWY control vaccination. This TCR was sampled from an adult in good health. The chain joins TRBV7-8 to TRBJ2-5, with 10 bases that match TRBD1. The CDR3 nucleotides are TGTGCCAGCAGCAAGCGGGACAGGGGTGGGGAGACCCAGTACTTC. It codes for CASSKRDRGGETQYF.